This T cell receptor beta chain came from a study of cytomegalovirus exposure and HLA in healthy donors. Overall study context: In an earlier analysis, 95 million to 140 million unique TCR beta sequences were found from some 170 million T cells.

The PCR used 60 Vbeta and 13 Jbeta primers. Libraries were prepared by immunoSEQ multiplex PCR; TCRdb keeps only in-frame clonotypes and omits some of them. The profile shows 150,000 to 200,000 clones, 65% to 85% of them singletons. Study-wide results and caveats: Among TCR beta chains of equal frequency, HLA-associated ones were more clonally expanded in a later analysis. Most subjects had HLA-A and HLA-B alleles reportedly predicted accurately by TCR beta sequences. A prior analysis recorded that most TCR beta V segments were productive about 87% or about 30% of the time.

With respect to this clone: The target antigen is unknown.

The CDR3 length is 13 residues. CDR1 is SEHNR and CDR2 is FQNEAQ in the germline V gene (reference sequence). The V and J ends lost 5 bases and 0 bases respectively, with 7 bases between them. The source material was PBMCs. The TCR originated in a man aged 60 to 75 in good health and CMV-seronegative. The V call is TRBV7-9, the J call TRBJ1-2; no firm D call. CDR3 in DNA: TGTGCCAGCAGCCGGGATACTAACTATGGCTACACCTTC. Translated, it gives CASSRDTNYGYTF.